This TCR beta chain is drawn from a study of blood T cells in healthy people across ages. Each donor's blood draw was approximately 10 milliliters of peripheral blood. A J-beta primer mix and a sample-barcoded 5' primer were used in a second PCR of about 6 to 12 cycles. MiXCR, run by TCRdb on the 5' RACE reads, gives a single entry per CDR3 protein. Here the sample spans around 650,000 distinct CDR3 sequences, about 43% being singletons. General study points: The CMV status of each donor remained undetermined, and this could have confounded shifts in expanded clonotypes.

CDR3 length equals 14 residues. The V gene's germline CDR1 is SGHDT and CDR2 YYEEEE. V dropped 4 bases and J dropped 3 bases, with 13 bases sitting between them. With respect to this clonotype: The antigen remains undetermined.

The V call is TRBV5-6, the J call TRBJ2-5, with D possibly being TRBD1 (5 bases). The specimen was blood. The source of this sequence is an older man in good health. The CDR3 loop reads CASSQGFGKETQYF. CDR3 sequence (DNA): TGTGCCAGCAGCCAGGGTTTTGGAAAAGAGACCCAGTACTTC.